This T cell receptor (beta chain) was recovered during a study of blood T cell repertoires in COVID-19. Assay used: immunoSEQ multiplex PCR; TCRdb lists only in-frame clones, some missing. The sample has roughly 140,000 clones, roughly 88% seen once. Germline loops: CDR1 KGHSH, CDR2 LQKENI. CDR3 length: 16 residues. V was clipped by 8 bases and J by 0 bases; unmatched bases: 12. V and J are TRBV18 and TRBJ1-1; TRBD1 matches 7 bases. The sequencing sample was made of peripheral blood. The clonotype was recovered from an older woman with COVID-19, enrolled during active disease. The DNA for the CDR3 is TGTGCCAGCACCTTGGACAGGCTTACTCTGAACACTGAAGCTTTCTTT. Translation: CASTLDRLTLNTEAFF.